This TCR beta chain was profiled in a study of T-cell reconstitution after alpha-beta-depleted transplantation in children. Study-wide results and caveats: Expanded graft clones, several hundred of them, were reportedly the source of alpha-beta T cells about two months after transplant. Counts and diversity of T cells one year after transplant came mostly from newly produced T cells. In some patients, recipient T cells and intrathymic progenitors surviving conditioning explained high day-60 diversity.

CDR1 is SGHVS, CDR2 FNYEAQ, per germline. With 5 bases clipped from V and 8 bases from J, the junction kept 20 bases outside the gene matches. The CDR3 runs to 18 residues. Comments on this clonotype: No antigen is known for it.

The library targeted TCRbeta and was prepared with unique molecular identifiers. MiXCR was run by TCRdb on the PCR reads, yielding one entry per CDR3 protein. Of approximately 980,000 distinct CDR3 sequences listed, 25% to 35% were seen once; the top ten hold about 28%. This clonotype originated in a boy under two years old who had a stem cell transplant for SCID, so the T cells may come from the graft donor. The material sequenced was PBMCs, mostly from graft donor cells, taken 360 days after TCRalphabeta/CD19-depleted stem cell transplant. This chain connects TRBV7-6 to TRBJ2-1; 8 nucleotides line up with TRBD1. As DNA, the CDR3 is TGTGCCAGCAGCAGAGGTCGGGACAGGAATATAGGAATCGATGAGCAGTTCTTC. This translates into CASSRGRDRNIGIDEQFF.